This entry describes one T cell receptor beta chain. What it binds is unknown. The data were obtained in a study of cytomegalovirus exposure and HLA in healthy donors. PCR employed 60 Vbeta and 13 Jbeta primers. Measured with immunoSEQ multiplex PCR; TCRdb has only the in-frame clones, and not every one. The sample yields approximately 50,000 clones, 65% to 90% seen once. In germline, CDR1 is SGHDT, CDR2 YYEEEE. V lost 2 bases, J lost 5 bases, and 6 bases stayed unmatched. The CDR3 contains 14 residues. Study-level points and caveats: Confirmation in vitro established that a few CMV-associated chains were specific for CMV antigens. There were around 160 TCR beta chains listed as cytomegalovirus-associated.

The chain combines TRBV5-6 with TRBJ2-5, with 7 positions matching TRBD2. This receptor was taken from a man younger than 40 in good health and CMV-seronegative. The sequenced material came from PBMCs. CDR3 nucleotide sequence: TGTGCCAGCAGCTTCTTGACTAGCTCTGAGACCCAGTACTTC. Translating it yields CASSFLTSSETQYF.